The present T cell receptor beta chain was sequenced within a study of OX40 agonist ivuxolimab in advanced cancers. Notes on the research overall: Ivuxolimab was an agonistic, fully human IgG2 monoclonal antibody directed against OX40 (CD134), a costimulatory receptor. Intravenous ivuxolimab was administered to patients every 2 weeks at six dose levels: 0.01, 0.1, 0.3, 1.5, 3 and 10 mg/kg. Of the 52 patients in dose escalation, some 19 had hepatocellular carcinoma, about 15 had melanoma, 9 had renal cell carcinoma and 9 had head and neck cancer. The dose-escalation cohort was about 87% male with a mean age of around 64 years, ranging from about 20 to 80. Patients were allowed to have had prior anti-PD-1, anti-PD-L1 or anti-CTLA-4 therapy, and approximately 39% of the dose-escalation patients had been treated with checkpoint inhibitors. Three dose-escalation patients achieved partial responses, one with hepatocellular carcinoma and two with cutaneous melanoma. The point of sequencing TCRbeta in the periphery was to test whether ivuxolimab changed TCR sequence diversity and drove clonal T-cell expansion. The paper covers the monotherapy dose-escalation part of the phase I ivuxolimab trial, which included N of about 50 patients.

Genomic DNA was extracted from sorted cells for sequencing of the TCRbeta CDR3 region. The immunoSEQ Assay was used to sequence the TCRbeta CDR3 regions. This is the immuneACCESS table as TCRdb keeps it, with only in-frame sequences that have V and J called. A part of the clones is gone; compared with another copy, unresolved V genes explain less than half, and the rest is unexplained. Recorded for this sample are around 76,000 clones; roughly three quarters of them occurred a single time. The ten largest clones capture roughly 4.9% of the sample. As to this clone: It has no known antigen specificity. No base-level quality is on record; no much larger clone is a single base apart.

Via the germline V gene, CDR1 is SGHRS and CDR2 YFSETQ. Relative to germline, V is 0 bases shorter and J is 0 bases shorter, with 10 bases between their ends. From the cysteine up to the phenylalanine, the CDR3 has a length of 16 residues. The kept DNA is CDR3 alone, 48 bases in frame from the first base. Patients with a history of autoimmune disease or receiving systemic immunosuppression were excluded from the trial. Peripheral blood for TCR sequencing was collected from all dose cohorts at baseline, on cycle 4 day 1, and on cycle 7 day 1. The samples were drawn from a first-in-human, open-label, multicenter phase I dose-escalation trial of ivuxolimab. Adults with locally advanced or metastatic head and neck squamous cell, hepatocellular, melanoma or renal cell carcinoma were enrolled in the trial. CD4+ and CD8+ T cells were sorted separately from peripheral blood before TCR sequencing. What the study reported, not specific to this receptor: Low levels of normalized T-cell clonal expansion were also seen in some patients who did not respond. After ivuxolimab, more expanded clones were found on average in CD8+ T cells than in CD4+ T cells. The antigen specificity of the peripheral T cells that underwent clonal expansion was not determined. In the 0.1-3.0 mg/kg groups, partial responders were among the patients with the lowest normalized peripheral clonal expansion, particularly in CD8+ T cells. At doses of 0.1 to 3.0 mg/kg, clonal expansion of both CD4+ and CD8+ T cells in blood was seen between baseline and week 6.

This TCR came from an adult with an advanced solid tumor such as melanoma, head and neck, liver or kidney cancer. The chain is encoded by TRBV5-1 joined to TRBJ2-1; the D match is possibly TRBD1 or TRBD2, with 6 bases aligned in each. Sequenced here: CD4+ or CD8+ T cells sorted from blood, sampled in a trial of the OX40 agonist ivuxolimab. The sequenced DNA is TGCGCCAGCAGCTTGGCGGGGGCAGGCTCCTACAATGAGCAGTTCTTC. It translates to CASSLAGAGSYNEQFF.